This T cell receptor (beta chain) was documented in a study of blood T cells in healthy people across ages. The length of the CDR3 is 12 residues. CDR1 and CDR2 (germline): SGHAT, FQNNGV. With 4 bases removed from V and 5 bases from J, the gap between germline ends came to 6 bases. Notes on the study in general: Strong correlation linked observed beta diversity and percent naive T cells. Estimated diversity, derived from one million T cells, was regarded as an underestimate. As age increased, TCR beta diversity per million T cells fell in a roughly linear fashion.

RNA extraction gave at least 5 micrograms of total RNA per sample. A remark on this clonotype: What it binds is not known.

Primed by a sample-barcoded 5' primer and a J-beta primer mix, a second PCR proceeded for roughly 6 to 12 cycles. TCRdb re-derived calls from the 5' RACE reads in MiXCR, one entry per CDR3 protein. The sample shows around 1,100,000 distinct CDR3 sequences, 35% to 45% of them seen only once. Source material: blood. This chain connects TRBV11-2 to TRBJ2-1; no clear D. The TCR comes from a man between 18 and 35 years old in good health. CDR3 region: CASSSANNEQFF. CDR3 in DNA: TGTGCCAGCAGCTCGGCAAACAATGAGCAGTTCTTC. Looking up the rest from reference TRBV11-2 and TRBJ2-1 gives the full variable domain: EAGVAQSPRYKIIEKRQSVAFWCNPISGHATLYWYQQILGQGPKLLIQFQNNGVVDDSQLPKDRFSAERLKGVDSTLKIQPAKLEDSAVYLCASSSANNEQFFGPGTRLTVL.